These 8 T cell receptor beta chains were all obtained from the same sample, sequenced in a study of metastatic and nonmetastatic thyroid tumors. TCRdb recomputed clones from the PCR reads via MiXCR. The sample records several thousand clones, roughly 29% being singletons. Thyroid surgery took place with no prior treatment in any patient. The specimen was tumor tissue. All receptors derive from a female donor with papillary thyroid cancer or a benign thyroid nodule (not recorded which). Some clones in this sample may be carry-over from other donors' samples.

There are a few counts of this clone. The chain is built from TRBV28 and TRBJ1-6; D remains unclear. CDR1 is MDHEN, CDR2 SYDVKM, per germline. CDR3 length equals 13 residues. Trimming cost V 5 bases and J 8 bases, with 10 bases left between them. CDR3 amino acids: CASSTLTDSPLHF. CDR3 nucleotides: TGTGCCAGCAGTACCCTGACGGATTCACCCCTCCACTTT.

This clone was seen more than once but under ten times. V usage is TRBV12-3 or TRBV12-4 and J usage is TRBJ1-2; 9 bases match TRBD1. V trimming: 6 bases; J trimming: 4 bases; junction bases outside the gene matches: 9. This CDR3 comprises 15 residues. The CDR3 nucleotides are TGTGCCAGCAGCCCGGGACAGGGAGTGGGCTATGGCTACACCTTC. Translated: CASSPGQGVGYGYTF.

This clone is termed medium-sized. The same CDR3 can be traced to other DNA sequences in this sample. This chain links TRBV19 with TRBJ1-2; tentative D call: TRBD1 (6 bases). V was clipped by 8 bases and J by 5 bases, with 18 bases between them. This CDR3 has 14 amino acids. Per the germline V gene, CDR1 is LNHDA and CDR2 is SQIVND (reference sequence). The CDR3: CASSLRGQGYGYTF. The CDR3 DNA is TGTGCCAGTTCCCTCCGCGGGCAGGGGTATGGCTACACCTTC.

The chain couples TRBV7-8 to TRBJ2-7; 8 bases are a match to TRBD2. The ends lost 3 bases at V and 6 bases at J; junction bases unmatched: 4. CDR3 length: 13 amino acids. The germline V gene encodes CDR1 SGHVS and CDR2 FQNEAQ. As DNA, the CDR3 is TGTGCCAGCAGCTTGTCGGCGGGAGGCGAGCAGTACTTC. Translating it yields CASSLSAGGEQYF.

This sequence joins TRBV30 and TRBJ1-5, with 7 positions matching TRBD1. Germline loops: CDR1 GTSNPN, CDR2 SVGIG (reference sequence). This CDR3 is 13 amino acids long. V lost 5 bases and J lost 4; bases outside the gene matches: 5. This CDR3 is CAWGGQKNQPQHF. In DNA form, the CDR3 reads TGTGCCTGGGGGGGACAGAAAAATCAGCCCCAGCATTTT.

This clone showed up just a few times. The J gene is TRBJ2-7, the V gene TRBV6-1; D tentatively reads TRBD1 or TRBD2 (5 bases each). Germline CDR1 MNHNS, CDR2 SASEGT. The CDR3 contains 10 residues. V gave up 7 bases and J gave up 12 bases, with 13 bases separating them. Written as DNA, the CDR3 is TGTGCCAGCAAACTGGGGGTGCTGTACTTC. Its translation: CASKLGVLYF.

The chain links TRBV7-2 to TRBJ2-7, with a weak D call TRBD2 (5 bases). Trimming shortened V by 5 bases and J by 1 base, and 9 bases separated the two germline ends. The CDR3 runs to 13 residues. Germline-derived CDR1 and CDR2 are SGHTA and FQGNSA. This CDR3 is CASSVTISYEQYF. CDR3 sequence (DNA): TGTGCCAGCAGCGTGACTATTTCCTACGAGCAGTACTTC.

J is TRBJ2-3 and V is TRBV29-1; TRBD1 aligns across 7 bases. The CDR3 sequence is 14 residues long. CDR1 and CDR2 (germline): SQVTM, ANQGSEA. The CDR3 protein is CRVSQGFPTDTQYF. The CDR3 DNA sequence: TGCAGGGTTTCACAGGGGTTTCCCACAGATACGCAGTATTTT.